Following are 17 T cell receptor beta chains from one sample sequenced in a study of blood T cell repertoires in COVID-19. Profiled with immunoSEQ multiplex PCR; TCRdb holds only in-frame clones, not every one. The sample has about 220,000 clones; around 91% are singletons. The sample consisted of PBMCs or T cells enriched from blood (not recorded which). The origin of the receptors is a man aged 25 to 40 who had been exposed to COVID-19.

The rearrangement joins TRBV27 to TRBJ2-5, with 9 bases identical to TRBD1. CDR1 is MNHEY, CDR2 SMNVEV, per germline (reference sequence). With V trimmed by 8 bases and J by 0 bases, 13 bases remained unmatched. This CDR3 has 17 amino acids. The CDR3 spells CASRPQIRDRDQETQYF. The CDR3 DNA reads TGTGCCAGCCGTCCCCAAATACGGGACAGGGACCAAGAGACCCAGTACTTC.

The chain links TRBV19 to TRBJ2-1; D unclear. The CDR3 is 11 amino acids. The germline V gene encodes CDR1 LNHDA and CDR2 SQIVND (reference sequence). Trimming shortened V by 2 bases and J by 9 bases, and 5 bases separated the two germline ends. The DNA for the CDR3 is TGTGCCAGTAGTATAAGAGGTGAGCAGTTCTTC. Translating it yields CASSIRGEQFF.

The chain couples TRBV18 to TRBJ1-1; 7 positions agree with TRBD1. CDR3 length equals 15 residues. Per germline, CDR1 KGHSH and CDR2 LQKENI. V trimming: 5 bases; J trimming: 6 bases; junction bases outside the gene matches: 12. The CDR3 nucleotides are TGTGCCAGCTCAGCGCCTACAGGGGTCTACGCTGAAGCTTTCTTT. This gives the protein CASSAPTGVYAEAFF.

This chain uses TRBV18 with TRBJ2-7; 7 bases match TRBD1. The CDR3 loop spans 14 amino acids. The germline V gene encodes CDR1 KGHSH and CDR2 LQKENI. J lost 2 bases, V lost 3 bases, and 4 bases had no gene match. CDR3: CASSPRDRTYEQYF. The CDR3 nucleotides are TGTGCCAGCTCACCCCGGGACAGAACCTACGAGCAGTACTTC. The full variable domain, completed using reference TRBV18 and TRBJ2-7, is NAGVMQNPRHLVRRRGQEARLRCSPMKGHSHVYWYRQLPEEGLKFMVYLQKENIIDESGMPKERFSAEFPKEGPSILRIQQVVRGDSAAYFCASSPRDRTYEQYFGPGTRLTVT.

The CDR3 DNA reads TGTGCCAGCAGACAGGGCGGCGGCTACACCTTC. Translation gives CASRQGGGYTF. The rearrangement links TRBV9 to TRBJ1-2; D is possibly TRBD1 (6 bases). Trimming pared 5 bases from V and 8 bases from J, leaving 10 bases between. Germline V lookup: CDR1 SGDLS, CDR2 YYNGEE. The CDR3 length is 11 residues.

V gene TRBV5-4 combines with J gene TRBJ1-2; TRBD1 matches 10 bases. CDR3 length: 15 amino acids. With 4 bases clipped from V and 3 bases from J, the junction kept 6 bases outside the gene matches. Germline loops: CDR1 SGHNT, CDR2 YYREEE (reference sequence). This chain's CDR3 is CASSPETGGDYGYTF. CDR3 DNA sequence: TGTGCCAGCAGCCCGGAGACAGGGGGCGACTATGGCTACACCTTC.

This clone was observed once. The chain combines TRBV7-9 with TRBJ2-1; TRBD2 is a possible D gene (6 bases). The CDR3 length is 16 residues. The V gene lost 5 bases and the J gene lost 7 bases, with 21 bases spanning the gap. CDR1 is SEHNR, CDR2 FQNEAQ, per germline (reference sequence). CDR3 sequence (DNA): TGTGCCAGCAGCGGGACTCTTGTCCCTATTGGGAATGAGCAGTTCTTC. As protein: CASSGTLVPIGNEQFF. Filled out from reference TRBV7-9 and TRBJ2-1, the complete variable domain reads DTGVSQNPRHKITKRGQNVTFRCDPISEHNRLYWYRQTLGQGPEFLTYFQNEAQLEKSRLLSDRFSAERPKGSFSTLEIQRTEQGDSAMYLCASSGTLVPIGNEQFFGPGTRLTVL.

The rearrangement joins TRBV7-6 to TRBJ1-5; D is unclear. V was trimmed by 5 bases and J by 6 bases, leaving 23 bases between them. This CDR3 is 17 amino acids long. Per the germline V gene, CDR1 is SGHVS and CDR2 is FNYEAQ. CDR3 bases: TGTGCCAGCAGCCCAAGGCCCCCTCTACGGAACAGTCAGCCCCAGCATTTT. Its translation: CASSPRPPLRNSQPQHF. The full variable domain, completed using reference TRBV7-6 and TRBJ1-5, is GAGVSQSPRYKVTKRGQDVALRCDPISGHVSLYWYRQALGQGPEFLTYFNYEAQQDKSGLPNDRFSAERPEGSISTLTIQRTEQRDSAMYRCASSPRPPLRNSQPQHFGDGTRLSIL.

This clone has only one observation. The chain employs TRBV4-2 and TRBJ1-5; D may be TRBD1 (5 bases). V lost 3 bases to trimming and J lost 1 base, with 19 bases between them. The CDR3 runs to 18 residues. CDR1 and CDR2 from the germline V gene are LGHNA and YNFKEQ. Written as DNA, the CDR3 is TGTGCCAGCAGCCAGGTCGGGCAGGGTTCATGGAGCAATCAGCCCCAGCATTTT. As protein: CASSQVGQGSWSNQPQHF.

The chain combines TRBV9 with TRBJ2-3; 8 bases agree with TRBD2. CDR1 and CDR2 from the germline V gene are SGDLS and YYNGEE. This CDR3 is built from 13 residues. V lost 2 bases, J lost 6 bases, and 2 bases stayed unmatched. The CDR3: CASSVIAGDTQYF. The CDR3 nucleotides are TGTGCCAGCAGCGTCATAGCGGGGGATACGCAGTATTTT.

The chain uses TRBV10-3 and TRBJ2-2, with 8 positions matching TRBD1. V was clipped by 3 bases and J by 4 bases; unmatched bases: 4. The CDR3 runs to 15 residues. Germline V gives CDR1 ENHRY, CDR2 SYGVKD. The CDR3 loop is CAISERQGTTGELFF. Written as DNA, the CDR3 is TGTGCCATCAGTGAACGACAGGGGACCACCGGGGAGCTGTTTTTT.

This chain uses TRBV2 with TRBJ1-1; D is ambiguous. V lost 7 bases and J lost 9, with 18 bases in between. The CDR3 has 13 amino acids. Germline assignment: CDR1 SNHLY and CDR2 FYNNEI. CDR3 in amino acids: CASMDWGWVQAFF. The CDR3 DNA reads as TGTGCCAGCATGGACTGGGGTTGGGTTCAAGCTTTCTTT.

J is TRBJ1-2 and V is TRBV29-1; D gene unclear. The CDR3 has 14 residues. The germline V gene encodes CDR1 SQVTM and CDR2 ANQGSEA. V lost 7 bases, J lost 3 bases, and 18 bases lay in between. The CDR3 sequence: CSAGFGSFDYGYTF. In DNA form, the CDR3 reads TGCAGCGCTGGCTTCGGGTCCTTTGACTATGGCTACACCTTC.

The chain has TRBV6-6 and TRBJ1-5; D unresolved. V was trimmed by 1 base and J by 2 bases, leaving 12 bases between them. The CDR3 is 16 residues long. CDR1 and CDR2 (germline): MNHNY, SVGAGI (reference sequence). The CDR3 loop is CASSYWSRLGNQPQHF. The CDR3 DNA reads as TGTGCCAGCAGTTACTGGAGCCGTTTGGGCAATCAGCCCCAGCATTTT.

This clone turned up a few times. The chain links TRBV9 to TRBJ2-7; 13 bases match TRBD2. Trimming cost V 3 bases and J 5 bases; bases outside gene matches: 14. CDR3 length equals 18 residues. The germline CDR1 and CDR2 sequences are SGDLS and YYNGEE. The CDR3 sequence is CASSARGGWGLAGNEQYF. The CDR3 DNA sequence: TGTGCCAGCAGCGCCAGAGGGGGTTGGGGACTAGCGGGGAACGAGCAGTACTTC.

The gene calls are TRBV11-2 and TRBJ2-3; 12 bases are shared with TRBD2. CDR1 SGHAT and CDR2 FQNNGV come from the germline V gene. This CDR3 region has 16 residues. V was clipped by 5 bases and J by 2 bases; unmatched bases: 5. The CDR3 nucleotides read TGTGCCAGCAGCCAGACTAGCGGGGGTTTCACAGATACGCAGTATTTT. Protein sequence: CASSQTSGGFTDTQYF.

This clone was picked up one time. The chain links TRBV9 to TRBJ1-4; no clear D gene. Germline V gene lookup returns CDR1 SGDLS and CDR2 YYNGEE. Trimming removed 0 bases at V and 7 bases at J, with 19 bases between. The CDR3 is made up of 17 amino acids. The CDR3 bases are TGTGCCAGCAGCGTAGACCCCCTAGCGTCGACCGGTGAAAAACTGTTTTTT. Amino acids: CASSVDPLASTGEKLFF. The full variable domain, with the rest looked up from reference TRBV9 and TRBJ1-4, is DSGVTQTPKHLITATGQRVTLRCSPRSGDLSVYWYQQSLDQGLQFLIQYYNGEERAKGNILERFSAQQFPDLHSELNLSSLELGDSALYFCASSVDPLASTGEKLFFGSGTQLSVL.